These 24 T cell receptor beta chains originate from one sample sequenced in a study of T cell responses to AZD1222 COVID-19 vaccine. Method: immunoSEQ multiplex PCR; TCRdb's copy keeps in-frame clones and lacks some. The sample records approximately 150,000 clones, 80% to 95% being singletons. This specimen consisted of peripheral blood, obtained 28 days after the second AZD1222 dose. These receptors all stem from an adult who received the AZD1222 COVID-19 vaccine.

The chain couples TRBV7-2 to TRBJ2-7; D call uncertain. The CDR3 sequence is 13 residues long. Germline values: CDR1 SGHTA, CDR2 FQGNSA. V was cut by 2 bases and J by 1 base, with 6 bases left in between. CDR3 region: CASSLTWSYEQYF. The CDR3 DNA follows: TGTGCCAGCAGCTTAACTTGGTCCTACGAGCAGTACTTC.

V is TRBV7-9 and J is TRBJ2-3; the match to TRBD1 covers 7 bases. Per germline, CDR1 SEHNR and CDR2 FQNEAQ (reference sequence). The CDR3 is 14 amino acids. Trimming took 4 bases from V and 5 from J; bases not matched to a gene: 6. Written as DNA, the CDR3 is TGTGCCAGCAGCTCGCGACAGGGAATAGATACGCAGTATTTT. This translates into CASSSRQGIDTQYF.

This rearrangement joins TRBV11-2 to TRBJ2-3; 10 bases align to TRBD2. From germline, CDR1 is SGHAT and CDR2 FQNNGV. The CDR3 spans 16 residues. Trimming took 5 bases from V and 3 from J; bases not matched to a gene: 8. CDR3 residues: CASSPGASGRTDTQYF. The CDR3 DNA is TGTGCCAGCAGCCCCGGGGCTAGCGGGAGAACAGATACGCAGTATTTT.

The chain uses TRBV10-3 and TRBJ1-3; 7 nucleotides line up with TRBD1. The junction had 9 bases not matched to a gene; V was cut back by 10 bases and J by 6 bases. The CDR3 has 13 amino acids. In germline, CDR1 is ENHRY, CDR2 SYGVKD. CDR3 sequence reads: CAKQQGLENTIYF. CDR3 nucleotides: TGTGCCAAGCAACAGGGGTTGGAAAACACCATATATTTT.

This sequence joins TRBV5-1 and TRBJ2-5, with D uncertain. Trimming shortened V by 0 bases and J by 2 bases, and 5 bases separated the two germline ends. This CDR3 spans 13 amino acids. The germline V gene has CDR1 SGHRS and CDR2 YFSETQ. The CDR3 region is CASSLDTQETQYF. In DNA form, the CDR3 reads TGCGCCAGCAGCTTGGACACTCAAGAGACCCAGTACTTC.

V is TRBV28 and J is TRBJ2-7, with TRBD2 identical over 14 bases. Germline V gene data show CDR1 as MDHEN and CDR2 as SYDVKM. CDR3 length equals 13 residues. The V segment lost 8 bases and the J segment 6 bases; nucleotides outside the gene matches: 3. The CDR3 here is CASAGLAGGEQYF. CDR3 DNA: TGTGCCAGCGCAGGACTAGCGGGAGGCGAGCAGTACTTC.

The CDR3 reads CASSLERTSGSSYNEQFF. CDR3 bases: TGTGCCAGCAGCTTAGAAAGGACTAGCGGGAGCTCCTACAATGAGCAGTTCTTC. The chain links TRBV11-2 to TRBJ2-1; 13 bases map to TRBD2. The germline gives CDR1 SGHAT, CDR2 FQNNGV. The CDR3 length is 18 residues. The J segment lost 0 bases and the V segment lost 0 bases, leaving 2 bases of the junction unmatched.

Details on this clone: One junction end does not reproduce the germline sequence, and a read error may be involved. The chain uses TRBV3-1 (or the pseudogene TRBV3-2) and TRBJ2-7; D possibly corresponds to TRBD2 (5 bases). CDR3 size: 13 residues. The germline V gene has CDR1 LGHDT and CDR2 YNNKEL (reference sequence). The CDR3 DNA reads as TGTGCCAGCAGCCCAAGTACTAGTCGTAGCCACTTCTTC. It specifies CASSPSTSRSHFF.

The chain joins TRBV29-1 to TRBJ2-7, with 9 nucleotides matching TRBD1. This CDR3 is 13 amino acids long. The ends lost 6 bases at V and 4 bases at J; junction bases unmatched: 7. Germline-derived CDR1 and CDR2 are SQVTM and ANQGSEA. The CDR3 loop is CSVPGQGIYEQYF. In nucleotides, the CDR3 is TGCAGCGTCCCGGGACAGGGTATTTACGAGCAGTACTTC.

This clone was seen a handful of times. This chain uses TRBV6-5 with TRBJ2-1; 10 bases fit TRBD2. Unmatched junction bases numbered 4, after V lost 4 bases and J lost 7 bases. The CDR3 loop spans 14 amino acids. CDR1 and CDR2 from the germline V gene are MNHEY and SVGAGI. The CDR3 DNA sequence: TGTGCCAGCAGTTTATTTAGCGGGAGGAATGAGCAGTTCTTC. Translating it yields CASSLFSGRNEQFF.

The chain uses TRBV7-2 and TRBJ2-7, with 16 bases matching TRBD2. V lost 5 bases, J lost 7 bases, and 5 bases stayed unmatched. This CDR3 comprises 15 residues. Per germline, CDR1 SGHTA and CDR2 FQGNSA. CDR3 nucleotides: TGTGCCAGCAGCATCGGGACTAGCGGGAGGGAAGAGCAGTACTTC. This codes for CASSIGTSGREEQYF.

J is TRBJ1-5 and V is TRBV10-3; no clear D gene. The germline gives CDR1 ENHRY, CDR2 SYGVKD. V was trimmed by 0 bases and J by 7 bases, leaving 4 bases between them. CDR3 length equals 12 residues. The CDR3 region has the DNA TGTGCCATCAGTGAGTCTCAGCAGCCCCAGCATTTT. Translation gives CAISESQQPQHF.

J is TRBJ2-3 and V is TRBV3-1 (or the pseudogene TRBV3-2); 7 bases are a match to TRBD2. The CDR3 is 17 residues long. CDR1 is LGHDT and CDR2 is YNNKEL in the germline V gene (reference sequence). J gave up 3 bases and V 4 bases, and 13 bases lay outside the gene matches. The CDR3 sequence is CASSRGREGQVTDTQYF. In DNA form, the CDR3 reads TGTGCCAGCAGCCGAGGAAGGGAGGGGCAGGTGACAGATACGCAGTATTTT.

This chain uses TRBV27 with TRBJ1-2; D is uncertain. V was cut by 3 bases and J by 8 bases, with 4 bases left in between. Germline CDR1 reads MNHEY; CDR2 reads SMNVEV (reference sequence). The CDR3 is made up of 10 amino acids. DNA of the CDR3: TGTGCCAGCAGTTTGGGAGGCTACACCTTC. It encodes CASSLGGYTF.

The V and J genes are TRBV28 and TRBJ1-2; possibly TRBD1 for D (5 bases). Germline V CDR1 and CDR2: MDHEN, SYDVKM. Deletions cut 8 bases from V and 6 bases from J, with 10 bases between. The CDR3 runs to 11 residues. This CDR3 reads CASYQGNGYTF. The DNA of the CDR3 is TGTGCCAGCTATCAGGGAAATGGCTACACCTTC.

V gene TRBV6-5 combines with J gene TRBJ1-5; TRBD1 matches 9 bases. The CDR3 sequence is 14 residues long. Germline assignment: CDR1 MNHEY and CDR2 SVGAGI. V shed 5 bases, J shed 4 bases, and the junction held 3 bases outside the gene matches. The CDR3 spells CASSPGQGNQPQHF. CDR3 in DNA: TGTGCCAGCAGTCCCGGACAGGGGAATCAGCCCCAGCATTTT.

V usage is TRBV28 and J usage is TRBJ1-2; D call uncertain. The V gene lost 6 bases and the J gene lost 1 base, with 6 bases spanning the gap. Germline V lookup: CDR1 MDHEN, CDR2 SYDVKM. The CDR3 consists of 12 residues. The CDR3 here is CASRINNYGYTF. DNA of the CDR3: TGTGCCAGCAGGATCAATAACTATGGCTACACCTTC.

The rearrangement joins TRBV11-3 to TRBJ2-4, with 11 bases lining up with TRBD1. This CDR3 is 20 amino acids long. Germline lookup yields CDR1 SGHNT and CDR2 YENEEA. V trimming: 5 bases; J trimming: 3 bases; junction bases outside the gene matches: 18. CDR3: CASSANSGTGGRFVKNIQYF. The CDR3 region has the DNA TGTGCCAGCAGCGCTAACTCCGGGACAGGGGGTCGGTTTGTCAAAAACATTCAGTACTTC. Full variable domain (remainder filled in from reference TRBV11-3 and TRBJ2-4): EAGVVQSPRYKIIEKKQPVAFWCNPISGHNTLYWYLQNLGQGPELLIRYENEEAVDDSQLPKDRFSAERLKGVDSTLKIQPAELGDSAVYLCASSANSGTGGRFVKNIQYFGAGTRLSVL.

The chain has TRBV3-1 (or the pseudogene TRBV3-2) and TRBJ2-1; D is perhaps TRBD1 (6 bases). Trimming left V 5 bases short and J 4 bases short, with 12 bases between. From germline, CDR1 is LGHDT and CDR2 YNNKEL (reference sequence). The CDR3 is made up of 14 amino acids. The CDR3 spells CASSLGTPYNEQFF. The CDR3 coding sequence is TGTGCCAGCAGCTTAGGGACACCGTACAATGAGCAGTTCTTC.

The chain combines TRBV13 with TRBJ1-3; D not resolved. The germline CDR1 and CDR2 sequences are PRHDT and FYEKMQ (reference sequence). V was cut by 3 bases and J by 2 bases, with 14 bases left in between. This CDR3 comprises 16 residues. This CDR3 reads CASSFQQLRPGNTIYF. The CDR3 nucleotides read TGTGCCAGCAGCTTCCAACAGCTGAGGCCTGGAAACACCATATATTTT.

The chain recombines TRBV9 with TRBJ2-7; no clear D gene. Trimming stripped 4 bases from V and 6 bases from J, with 23 bases between. The CDR3 consists of 16 residues. Germline lookup yields CDR1 SGDLS and CDR2 YYNGEE. Here the CDR3 DNA reads TGTGCCAGCAGCCAAGGTGGGTCCCAAGGCCTAGGCGAGCAGTACTTC. Encoded protein: CASSQGGSQGLGEQYF.

V gene TRBV7-9 combines with J gene TRBJ1-4; D gene unclear. CDR3 length: 16 amino acids. V was cut by 4 bases and J by 0 bases, with 12 bases left in between. Germline CDR1 is SEHNR and CDR2 is FQNEAQ (reference sequence). CDR3 residues: CASSSPREATNEKLFF. DNA for the CDR3: TGTGCCAGCAGCTCGCCCCGTGAGGCAACTAATGAAAAACTGTTTTTT.

This chain links TRBV3-1 (or the pseudogene TRBV3-2) with TRBJ2-1; tentative D call: TRBD2 (6 bases). Trimming removed 0 bases from V and 11 bases from J, with 26 bases in between. Germline V gene lookup returns CDR1 LGHDT and CDR2 YNNKEL (reference sequence). The CDR3 is made up of 18 amino acids. CDR3 in DNA: TGTGCCAGCAGCCAAGAATCGGGCGGGGTTGGACACAAAAGTCAGCAGTTCTTC. This gives the protein CASSQESGGVGHKSQQFF.

This clone was recorded only once. The chain couples TRBV7-2 to TRBJ1-5, with 7 bases matching TRBD1. V lost 5 bases to trimming and J lost 3 bases; unmatched junction nucleotides: 7. The CDR3 has 15 amino acids. CDR1 SGHTA and CDR2 FQGNSA come from the germline V gene. CDR3 DNA: TGTGCCAGCAGCGCTACCGGGACAGCCAATCAGCCCCAGCATTTT. Translation: CASSATGTANQPQHF.